The 10 T cell receptor beta chains in this list originate from one sample, sequenced in a study of blood T cell repertoires in COVID-19. Profiled with immunoSEQ multiplex PCR; TCRdb holds only in-frame clones, not every one. Of roughly 120,000 clones listed, around 80% are singletons. Input material: peripheral blood. The receptors stem from a man between 70 and 80 years old with acute or convalescent COVID-19.

CDR3 loop: CASTSPYEQYF. The CDR3 DNA follows: TGTGCCAGTACAAGTCCCTACGAGCAGTACTTC. The gene calls are TRBV6-5 and TRBJ2-7; D remains unclear. Trimming took off 9 bases at V and 2 bases at J, with 8 bases between the two ends. CDR1 and CDR2 from the germline V gene are MNHEY and SVGAGI. This CDR3 is built from 11 residues.

V is TRBV5-1 and J is TRBJ2-5; D is perhaps TRBD2 (6 bases). Germline V lookup: CDR1 SGHRS, CDR2 YFSETQ. Trimming took 0 bases from V and 0 from J, leaving 9 bases between them. CDR3 length equals 15 residues. CDR3 region: CASSLEGGYQETQYF. DNA for the CDR3: TGCGCCAGCAGCTTGGAAGGAGGGTACCAAGAGACCCAGTACTTC.

The chain employs TRBV19 and TRBJ2-1; 9 bases match TRBD2. Germline V gene sequence: CDR1 LNHDA, CDR2 SQIVND (reference sequence). This CDR3 is built from 15 residues. With V trimmed by 1 base and J by 7 bases, 5 bases remained unmatched. The CDR3 DNA reads TGTGCCAGTAGTATAGTGACTAGCGGACCAAATGAGCAGTTCTTC. Translated, it gives CASSIVTSGPNEQFF.

The chain uses TRBV5-6 and TRBJ1-3; D is perhaps TRBD1 (5 bases). The CDR3 consists of 14 residues. Germline V CDR1 and CDR2: SGHDT, YYEEEE. V lost 4 bases and J 4 bases, leaving 12 bases between the germline ends. DNA for the CDR3: TGTGCCAGCAGCCAGCTGTCAGGGGGAAACACCATATATTTT. Translating gives CASSQLSGGNTIYF.

Only a few counts were recorded for this clone. The chain carries TRBV12-5 and TRBJ1-1, with D tentatively TRBD1 (6 bases). This CDR3 comprises 13 residues. Germline CDR1 LGHNT, CDR2 FRNRAP. Trimming left V 0 bases short and J 11 bases short, with 13 bases between. For the CDR3, the DNA is TGTGCTAGTGGTTTGGTACCCGGGACATGGGCTTTCTTT. It encodes CASGLVPGTWAFF. Full variable domain (remainder filled in from reference TRBV12-5 and TRBJ1-1): DARVTQTPRHKVTEMGQEVTMRCQPILGHNTVFWYRQTMMQGLELLAYFRNRAPLDDSGMPKDRFSAEMPDATLATLKIQPSEPRDSAVYFCASGLVPGTWAFFGQGTRLTVV.

This sequence joins TRBV28 and TRBJ1-3, with TRBD1 as a possible D gene (6 bases). The CDR3 is 16 residues long. Per the germline V gene, CDR1 is MDHEN and CDR2 is SYDVKM. Between the trimmed V and J ends, which lost 4 bases and 4 bases, there was a span of 17 bases. CDR3 amino acids: CASSYYTGFFGNTIYF. In DNA, the CDR3 is TGTGCCAGCAGTTATTATACAGGGTTCTTCGGAAACACCATATATTTT. Based on the CDR3 plus reference TRBV28 and TRBJ1-3, the full variable domain is DVKVTQSSRYLVKRTGEKVFLECVQDMDHENMFWYRQDPGLGLRLIYFSYDVKMKEKGDIPEGYSVSREKKERFSLILESASTNQTSMYLCASSYYTGFFGNTIYFGEGSWLTVV.

The chain recombines TRBV5-1 with TRBJ2-5, with D perhaps matching TRBD1 (6 bases). Trimming stripped 3 bases from V and 2 bases from J, with 14 bases between. CDR3 length equals 15 residues. Germline loops: CDR1 SGHRS, CDR2 YFSETQ. This CDR3 reads CASSSPSGVQETQYF. The CDR3 DNA follows: TGCGCCAGCAGCTCGCCCTCAGGGGTGCAAGAGACCCAGTACTTC.

This chain uses TRBV9 with TRBJ1-5; D is possibly TRBD1 (6 bases). This CDR3 has 13 residues. Germline CDR1 SGDLS, CDR2 YYNGEE. Trimming cost V 5 bases and J 9 bases, with 15 bases left between them. The CDR3 spells CASSQGGDRPQHF. CDR3 nucleotides: TGTGCCAGCAGTCAAGGGGGAGACAGGCCCCAGCATTTT.

This clone was detected only once. The J gene is TRBJ2-5, the V gene TRBV5-4; D is possibly TRBD1 (6 bases). Germline V lookup: CDR1 SGHNT, CDR2 YYREEE (reference sequence). The germline V and J ends were trimmed by 4 bases and 5 bases, with 12 bases remaining between them. The CDR3 loop spans 13 amino acids. The CDR3 region has the DNA TGTGCCAGCAGCCTGGGGGCTGGGGAGACCCAGTACTTC. Amino acid sequence: CASSLGAGETQYF.

This sequence joins TRBV7-2 and TRBJ2-3, with D perhaps matching TRBD2 (5 bases). From germline, CDR1 is SGHTA and CDR2 FQGNSA. Trimming removed 4 bases at V and 3 bases at J, with 8 bases between. The CDR3 sequence is 13 residues long. In DNA form, the CDR3 reads TGTGCCAGCAGCTCTGACTATACAGATACGCAGTATTTT. It is translated as CASSSDYTDTQYF.